The clone carrying this T cell receptor (beta chain) was seen many times. Its antigen is unidentified. The sample originates from a study of T-cell reconstitution after alpha-beta-depleted transplantation in children. Regarding the study as a whole: Alpha-beta T cells about two months after transplant reportedly derived from several hundred expanded graft clones.

Unique molecular identifiers were used to barcode this TCRbeta library. In TCRdb, the PCR reads were re-called with MiXCR into one record per CDR3 protein. This sample has 700,000 to 950,000 distinct CDR3 sequences, with under 20% found just once. This receptor was taken from a male patient younger than 18 who had a stem cell transplant for acute lymphoblastic leukemia, so the T cells may come from the graft donor. Sequenced here: PBMCs, mostly from graft donor cells, sampled 360 days after TCRalphabeta/CD19-depleted stem cell transplant.

The DNA of the CDR3 is TGCGCCAGCAGCTTGGCCGGAGGGGGCCTGGGTGGCACTGAAGCTTTCTTT. Protein sequence: CASSLAGGGLGGTEAFF. The chain couples TRBV5-1 to TRBJ1-1, with 7 nucleotides matching TRBD1. Losses at the gene ends were 0 bases for V and 4 bases for J; bases not matched to a gene: 12. Germline V lookup: CDR1 SGHRS, CDR2 YFSETQ. This CDR3 is built from 17 residues.